This TCR beta chain was captured by sequencing in a study of T cell responses to AZD1222 COVID-19 vaccine. This clone appeared a few times. Clones were sequenced by immunoSEQ multiplex PCR, and TCRdb holds only the in-frame ones, with some missing. The table has about 120,000 clones, over 75% seen once; the top ten hold around a tenth. This clonotype was sampled from an adult in good health. The specimen was peripheral blood, collected on day 0 of AZD1222 vaccination.

CDR3: CASSLSENSPLHF. The CDR3 bases are TGTGCCAGCAGCTTATCAGAGAATTCACCCCTCCACTTT. The genes are TRBV7-8 and TRBJ1-6; D is ambiguous. This CDR3 is built from 13 residues. The V gene's germline CDR1 is SGHVS and CDR2 FQNEAQ. Between the trimmed V and J ends, which lost 2 bases and 7 bases, there was a span of 6 bases.